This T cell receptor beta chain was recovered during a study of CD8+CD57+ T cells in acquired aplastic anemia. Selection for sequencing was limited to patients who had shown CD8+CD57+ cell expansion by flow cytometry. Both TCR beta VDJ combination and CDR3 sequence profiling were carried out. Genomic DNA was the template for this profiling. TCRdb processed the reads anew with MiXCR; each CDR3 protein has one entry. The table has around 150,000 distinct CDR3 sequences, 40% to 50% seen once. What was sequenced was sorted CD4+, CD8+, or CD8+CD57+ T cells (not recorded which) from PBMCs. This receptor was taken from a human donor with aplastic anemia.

In DNA, the CDR3 is TGTGCCAGCGGAAGGGGGGCGGGAGCTTTCTTT. Translated: CASGRGAGAFF. This chain uses TRBV12-3 or TRBV12-4 with TRBJ1-1; TRBD1 is a possible D gene (6 bases). V lost 8 bases to trimming and J lost 10 bases, with 14 bases between them. This CDR3 is 11 amino acids long.